This TCR beta chain was profiled in a study of T cells in localized non-small cell lung cancer. Study outcomes and limitations: Only one tumor region went through sequencing, so heterogeneity may still be there. Uninvolved adjacent lung showed the highest T cell clonality, exceeding tumor.

Germline V gene sequence: CDR1 SGHTA, CDR2 FQGTGA. V was cut by 5 bases and J by 5 bases, with 12 bases left in between. The length of the CDR3 is 13 residues. Sequencing was performed with immunoSEQ multiplex PCR; in TCRdb, only in-frame clones are kept and a portion is missing. Of tens of thousands of clones listed, roughly 89% were seen once; the top ten hold about 15%. A note on this clone: What it binds is unknown.

The genes are TRBV7-3 and TRBJ2-5, with D possibly TRBD1 on 6 matching bases. The sample here was peripheral blood, taken before any cancer treatment. This receptor was identified in a man between 35 and 75 years old with stage I squamous cell lung carcinoma. The DNA for the CDR3 is TGTGCCAGCAGCCACCGACAGGCGGAGACCCAGTACTTC. It translates to CASSHRQAETQYF. The full variable domain, rest sourced from reference TRBV7-3 and TRBJ2-5, is GAGVSQTPSNKVTEKGKYVELRCDPISGHTALYWYRQSLGQGPEFLIYFQGTGAADDSGLPNDRFFAVRPEGSVSTLKIQRTERGDSAVYLCASSHRQAETQYFGPGTRLLVL.